This entry lists 30 T cell receptor beta chains sequenced from one sample in a study of T cell responses to AZD1222 COVID-19 vaccine. Measured with immunoSEQ multiplex PCR; TCRdb has only the in-frame clones, and not every one. The sample holds about 150,000 clones; approximately 90% are singletons and the top ten take approximately 1.8%. Sample: peripheral blood, taken 28 days after the second AZD1222 dose. The origin of the receptors is an adult who received the AZD1222 COVID-19 vaccine.

The V and J genes are TRBV5-5 and TRBJ2-3; D remains ambiguous. The CDR3 spans 14 residues. Germline CDR1 and CDR2: SGHKS and YYEKEE (reference sequence). The V end lost 4 bases, the J end lost 3 bases, and 12 bases lay between the germline ends. This chain's CDR3 is CASSLRSATDTQYF. The CDR3 DNA is TGTGCCAGCAGCCTAAGGTCTGCGACAGATACGCAGTATTTT.

Note on this clone: The sample holds other DNA sequences that translate to the same CDR3. The J gene is TRBJ2-5, the V gene TRBV9; 7 bases line up with TRBD1. The junction had 4 bases not matched to a gene; V was cut back by 4 bases and J by 4 bases. CDR3 length: 13 residues. In germline, CDR1 is SGDLS, CDR2 YYNGEE. The CDR3 nucleotides are TGTGCCAGCAGCCCCCGACAGGGAGAGACCCAGTACTTC. This sequence encodes CASSPRQGETQYF.

Only one count was recorded for this clone. The chain uses TRBV20-1 and TRBJ2-1; TRBD1 agrees at 10 bases. Germline CDR1 DFQATT, CDR2 SNEGSKA (reference sequence). The CDR3 is 15 amino acids. V shed 3 bases and J 7 bases; nucleotides not matched to a gene: 9. The CDR3: CSASLRDRGGNEQFF. The CDR3 DNA follows: TGCAGTGCTAGTTTGCGGGACAGGGGAGGGAATGAGCAGTTCTTC.

On this clone itself: Other DNA sequences in this sample translate to the same CDR3. The V and J genes are TRBV5-4 and TRBJ1-1, with D unresolved. Trimming took off 4 bases at V and 0 bases at J, with 1 base between the two ends. Per germline, CDR1 SGHNT and CDR2 YYREEE (reference sequence). The CDR3 extends over 11 amino acids. The CDR3 DNA sequence: TGTGCCAGCAGCCTGAACACTGAAGCTTTCTTT. This codes for CASSLNTEAFF.

The V gene is TRBV18, the J gene TRBJ2-7, with D possibly TRBD1 on 5 matching bases. This CDR3 region has 13 residues. Germline loops: CDR1 KGHSH, CDR2 LQKENI. Between the trimmed V and J ends, which lost 1 base and 3 bases, there was a span of 7 bases. The CDR3 is CASSPRTFYEQYF. The CDR3 DNA follows: TGTGCCAGCTCACCACGGACATTCTACGAGCAGTACTTC.

The V gene is TRBV7-8, the J gene TRBJ1-2; 9 bases match TRBD1. The CDR3 is 17 residues long. The germline V gene encodes CDR1 SGHVS and CDR2 FQNEAQ. V was pared by 5 bases and J by 6 bases, with 16 bases of the junction left unmatched. In DNA, the CDR3 is TGTGCCAGCAGCAAACGGGACAGGGCCTTCTCTAGCGATGGCTACACCTTC. This encodes CASSKRDRAFSSDGYTF.

The V and J genes are TRBV4-1 and TRBJ1-1; D is possibly TRBD1 (5 bases). V was clipped by 0 bases and J by 5 bases, with 10 bases between them. This CDR3 contains 14 residues. Germline-derived CDR1 and CDR2 are MGHRA and YSYEKL. In nucleotides, the CDR3 is TGCGCCAGCAGCCAAGATCGGGGGGGGACTGAAGCTTTCTTT. Protein sequence: CASSQDRGGTEAFF.

The CDR3 loop is CASSPLVGDLPYEQYF. In nucleotides, the CDR3 is TGTGCCAGCAGCCCACTAGTCGGGGACTTACCCTACGAGCAGTACTTC. This rearrangement joins TRBV9 to TRBJ2-7, with D possibly TRBD2 on 6 matching bases. From germline, CDR1 is SGDLS and CDR2 YYNGEE. V was shortened by 4 bases and J by 2 bases, with 19 bases between the two germline ends. The CDR3 runs to 16 residues.

The chain combines TRBV7-2 with TRBJ1-5; D is undetermined. The germline V gene has CDR1 SGHTA and CDR2 FQGNSA. Trimming took 0 bases from V and 6 from J, leaving 9 bases between them. CDR3 size: 14 residues. The CDR3 DNA reads as TGTGCCAGCAGCTTAGCGCAGCTTCGTCAGCCCCAGCATTTT. Translated, it gives CASSLAQLRQPQHF.

CDR3 loop: CASSLTGVSDNEQFF. CDR3 nucleotides: TGTGCCAGCAGTTTAACGGGAGTGAGCGACAATGAGCAGTTCTTC. The genes are TRBV28 and TRBJ2-1; tentatively, D is TRBD2 (6 bases). The CDR3 is made up of 15 amino acids. Trimming cost V 2 bases and J 5 bases, with 13 bases left between them. Germline CDR1 reads MDHEN; CDR2 reads SYDVKM.

The chain joins TRBV6-5 to TRBJ2-1; D call uncertain. CDR1 and CDR2 from the germline V gene are MNHEY and SVGAGI. The V end lost 6 bases, the J end lost 6 bases, and 12 bases lay between the germline ends. This CDR3 has 13 residues. CDR3 in amino acids: CASSAGVLNEQFF. Written as DNA, the CDR3 is TGTGCCAGCAGCGCCGGCGTCCTCAATGAGCAGTTCTTC.

V and J are TRBV6-2 or TRBV6-3 and TRBJ1-3, with 8 positions matching TRBD1. The CDR3 has 14 amino acids. V shed 5 bases and J 0 bases; nucleotides not matched to a gene: 0. Germline CDR1 MNHEY, CDR2 SVGEGT. CDR3 in amino acids: CASSTGGSGNTIYF. For the CDR3, the DNA is TGTGCCAGCAGTACAGGGGGCTCTGGAAACACCATATATTTT.

This rearrangement joins TRBV7-6 to TRBJ2-1; 10 bases are a match to TRBD2. Germline-derived CDR1 and CDR2 are SGHVS and FNYEAQ. With V trimmed by 2 bases and J by 0 bases, 7 bases remained unmatched. The CDR3 is 18 residues long. Here the CDR3 DNA reads TGTGCCAGCAGCTTATTAGCGGGAGGTAGGAACTCCTACAATGAGCAGTTCTTC. Protein product: CASSLLAGGRNSYNEQFF.

The chain is built from TRBV19 and TRBJ2-7; no firm D call. Germline assignment: CDR1 LNHDA and CDR2 SQIVND (reference sequence). The CDR3 has 12 residues. The ends were cut back, 5 bases at V and 5 bases at J, with 10 bases in the middle. The CDR3 nucleotides read TGTGCCAGTAGTGGCGCGCAGGACGAGCAGTACTTC. Its protein product is CASSGAQDEQYF. The variable domain in full, completed from reference TRBV19 and TRBJ2-7, reads DGGITQSPKYLFRKEGQNVTLSCEQNLNHDAMYWYRQDPGQGLRLIYYSQIVNDFQKGDIAEGYSVSREKKESFPLTVTSAQKNPTAFYLCASSGAQDEQYFGPGTRLTVT.

V gene TRBV4-1 combines with J gene TRBJ2-5; 7 bases match TRBD2. Trimming removed 1 base from V and 5 bases from J; junction bases left unmatched: 7. This CDR3 comprises 15 residues. Looked up from germline, CDR1 is MGHRA and CDR2 is YSYEKL. CDR3 residues: CASSQVGGVRETQYF. The CDR3 DNA is TGCGCCAGCAGCCAAGTTGGGGGGGTGAGGGAGACCCAGTACTTC.

V usage is TRBV19 and J usage is TRBJ1-2; D remains unclear. This CDR3 is 15 amino acids long. Trimming stripped 0 bases from V and 4 bases from J, with 12 bases between. CDR1 LNHDA and CDR2 SQIVND come from the germline V gene (reference sequence). CDR3 bases: TGTGCCAGTAGTATAGATTGGCCGGGAGTCTATGGCTACACCTTC. It translates to CASSIDWPGVYGYTF.

The gene calls are TRBV4-3 and TRBJ1-2; D gene ambiguous. V was cut by 4 bases and J by 4 bases, with 10 bases left in between. CDR1 is LGHNA and CDR2 is YSLEER in the germline V gene. The CDR3 extends over 13 amino acids. CDR3 loop: CASSPFSAYGYTF. DNA for the CDR3: TGCGCCAGCAGCCCTTTCTCGGCCTATGGCTACACCTTC.

CDR3 sequence reads: CAWSVGAEAFF. In DNA, the CDR3 is TGTGCCTGGAGTGTTGGCGCTGAAGCTTTCTTT. The genes are TRBV30 and TRBJ1-1; D not resolved. The CDR3 loop spans 11 amino acids. CDR1 is GTSNPN and CDR2 is SVGIG in the germline V gene (reference sequence). The ends were cut back, 0 bases at V and 6 bases at J, with 5 bases in the middle.

The chain joins TRBV12-5 to TRBJ1-1; 8 nucleotides match TRBD1. The CDR3 is made up of 15 amino acids. V lost 7 bases and J lost 4; bases outside the gene matches: 11. Germline CDR1 reads LGHNT; CDR2 reads FRNRAP. CDR3 nucleotide sequence: TGTGCTAGTGTGTATACAGGGGGAGACATCACTGAAGCTTTCTTT. Translating gives CASVYTGGDITEAFF.

This rearrangement joins TRBV19 to TRBJ2-7, with TRBD2 as a possible D gene (6 bases). With 5 bases removed from V and 9 bases from J, the gap between germline ends came to 23 bases. CDR1 LNHDA and CDR2 SQIVND come from the germline V gene (reference sequence). This CDR3 region has 15 residues. The CDR3 protein is CASSLPADGSPRQYF. The CDR3 coding sequence is TGTGCCAGTAGTCTCCCAGCGGACGGGAGCCCGAGGCAGTACTTC.

The chain combines TRBV28 with TRBJ2-2; tentatively, D is TRBD1 or TRBD2 (6 bases each). Germline assignment: CDR1 MDHEN and CDR2 SYDVKM. Trimming took off 6 bases at V and 7 bases at J, with 15 bases between the two ends. The CDR3 is 14 residues long. The CDR3 nucleotides read TGTGCCAGCAGGGGAGGACAGATGGTCGGGGAGCTGTTTTTT. The encoded protein is CASRGGQMVGELFF.

The chain is built from TRBV11-3 and TRBJ1-1; D is ambiguous. This CDR3 comprises 13 residues. The V and J ends lost 2 bases and 7 bases respectively, with 11 bases between them. Germline V gene sequence: CDR1 SGHNT, CDR2 YENEEA. CDR3 residues: CASSLTLGGEAFF. CDR3 nucleotides: TGTGCCAGCAGCTTAACTTTAGGCGGTGAAGCTTTCTTT.

In its sample, this clone was seen a few times. The chain combines TRBV14 with TRBJ2-7, with 12 bases that match TRBD1. Looked up from germline, CDR1 is SGHDN and CDR2 is FVKESK. J lost 2 bases, V lost 6 bases, and 2 bases had no gene match. The length of the CDR3 is 14 residues. The CDR3 reads CASRGQGATYEQYF. The CDR3 DNA reads TGTGCCAGCAGGGGACAGGGGGCGACCTACGAGCAGTACTTC. Full variable domain (missing parts from reference TRBV14 and TRBJ2-7): EAGVTQFPSHSVIEKGQTVTLRCDPISGHDNLYWYRRVMGKEIKFLLHFVKESKQDESGMPNNRFLAERTGGTYSTLKVQPAELEDSGVYFCASRGQGATYEQYFGPGTRLTVT.

This chain links TRBV15 with TRBJ2-1; D perhaps matches TRBD2 (6 bases). CDR1 and CDR2 from the germline V gene are LNHNV and YYDKDF (reference sequence). The CDR3 length is 14 residues. V was shortened by 3 bases and J by 10 bases, with 16 bases between the two germline ends. CDR3 sequence: CATSRGDSSGEQFF. The CDR3 bases are TGTGCCACCAGCAGGGGGGACTCCTCGGGAGAGCAGTTCTTC.

This clone turned up a few times. The chain employs TRBV7-9 and TRBJ2-7; 10 bases fit TRBD1. Trimming removed 5 bases from V and 6 bases from J; junction bases left unmatched: 7. The CDR3 extends over 14 amino acids. CDR1 and CDR2 (germline): SEHNR, FQNEAQ (reference sequence). CDR3: CASSQGQGIREQYF. CDR3 in DNA: TGTGCCAGCAGCCAGGGACAGGGGATCCGCGAGCAGTACTTC.

V gene TRBV11-2 combines with J gene TRBJ2-7; TRBD1 is a possible D gene (5 bases). The CDR3 runs 13 residues. V was trimmed by 1 base and J by 5 bases, leaving 9 bases between them. Germline values: CDR1 SGHAT, CDR2 FQNNGV. This chain's CDR3 is CASSLGQGHEQYF. The CDR3 DNA follows: TGTGCCAGCAGCTTAGGCCAGGGCCACGAGCAGTACTTC.

V usage is TRBV6-2 or TRBV6-3 and J usage is TRBJ2-7; 8 nucleotides line up with TRBD1. The germline V gene encodes CDR1 MNHEY and CDR2 SVGEGT. The CDR3 has 14 residues. With 6 bases clipped from V and 9 bases from J, the junction kept 13 bases outside the gene matches. The CDR3 coding sequence is TGTGCCAGCAGCGCAGATGCGACAGGGGTTACGCAGTACTTC. This sequence encodes CASSADATGVTQYF.

CDR3 protein: CAWSGQGDQPQHF. Written as DNA, the CDR3 is TGTGCCTGGAGTGGACAGGGTGATCAGCCCCAGCATTTT. The rearrangement joins TRBV30 to TRBJ1-5; 7 positions agree with TRBD1. CDR3 length: 13 amino acids. V shed 1 base, J shed 5 bases, and the junction held 2 bases outside the gene matches. The germline V gene encodes CDR1 GTSNPN and CDR2 SVGIG (reference sequence).

This clone appeared a single time. The genes are TRBV5-1 and TRBJ1-1; D not resolved. CDR3 size: 13 residues. Germline V gives CDR1 SGHRS, CDR2 YFSETQ. V gave up 1 base and J gave up 3 bases, with 7 bases separating them. The CDR3 nucleotides read TGCGCCAGCAGCTTGTTATCTGACACTGAAGCTTTCTTT. As protein: CASSLLSDTEAFF.

V gene TRBV19 combines with J gene TRBJ2-2; D is possibly TRBD1 (5 bases). V gave up 3 bases and J gave up 4 bases, with 6 bases separating them. Per the germline V gene, CDR1 is LNHDA and CDR2 is SQIVND (reference sequence). The CDR3 extends over 13 amino acids. The CDR3 is CASSIQGTGELFF. CDR3 nucleotide sequence: TGTGCCAGTAGTATCCAGGGCACCGGGGAGCTGTTTTTT.